These 20 T cell receptor beta chains were all obtained from the same sample, sequenced in a study of T cells in Graves' hyperthyroidism and ophthalmopathy. RNA transcripts served as the template for amplifying TCR beta CDR3 regions. Initially, a first-round RT-PCR of the TCR CDR3 employed the HTBI primer set. TCRdb re-analysed the multiplex PCR reads in MiXCR, keeping a single row per CDR3 protein. Here the sample spans over 200,000 distinct CDR3 sequences, roughly 15% being singletons. The sequenced sample was blood. These receptors were obtained from a middle-aged woman with Graves' hyperthyroidism that later progressed to Graves' ophthalmopathy.

Many counts were recorded for this clonotype. The V and J genes are TRBV27 and TRBJ1-1, with 7 bases that match TRBD1. The CDR3 runs to 15 residues. CDR1 and CDR2 (germline): MNHEY, SMNVEV (reference sequence). V lost 4 bases, J lost 1 base, and 6 bases stayed unmatched. CDR3 amino acids: CASSYHYRGNTEAFF. In nucleotides, the CDR3 is TGTGCCAGCAGTTATCACTACAGGGGGAACACTGAAGCTTTCTTT.

This clonotype was seen ten or more times. This chain links TRBV29-1 with TRBJ1-2; D unresolved. Trimming removed 4 bases at V and 4 bases at J, with 16 bases between. Germline-derived CDR1 and CDR2 are SQVTM and ANQGSEA. The length of the CDR3 is 14 residues. CDR3 amino acids: CSVVDPGITYGYTF. The CDR3 DNA reads as TGCAGCGTTGTGGATCCGGGGATTACCTATGGCTACACCTTC.

This clonotype was seen repeatedly, ten times or more. The V call is TRBV5-1, the J call TRBJ2-7; tentatively, D is TRBD2 (6 bases). The V and J ends lost 3 bases and 5 bases respectively, with 18 bases between them. Germline CDR1 and CDR2: SGHRS and YFSETQ. This CDR3 spans 15 amino acids. The CDR3 bases are TGCGCCAGCAGCTCTGACGGGAGTCCGTCCAACGAGCAGTACTTC. Its protein product is CASSSDGSPSNEQYF.

The chain carries TRBV3-1 and TRBJ2-5; 7 positions match TRBD1. This CDR3 contains 13 residues. CDR1 and CDR2 (germline): LGHDT, YNNKEL (reference sequence). V shed 1 base and J 6 bases; nucleotides not matched to a gene: 2. The CDR3, as DNA: TGTGCCAGCAGCCAAGCGAGGGGGCAGACCCAGTACTTC. Residues: CASSQARGQTQYF.

This rearrangement joins TRBV6-1 to TRBJ1-3; 7 nucleotides agree with TRBD1. Germline assignment: CDR1 MNHNS and CDR2 SASEGT. After removal of 4 bases from V and 0 bases from J, the junction contained 6 bases not matched to a gene. The CDR3 is 16 amino acids. The CDR3, as DNA: TGTGCCAGCAGTGTAATGGGGACAGACTCTGGAAACACCATATATTTT. It encodes CASSVMGTDSGNTIYF.

This clonotype was picked up many times. The V and J genes are TRBV6-1 and TRBJ2-3, with 8 bases aligning to TRBD1. Germline lookup yields CDR1 MNHNS and CDR2 SASEGT. This CDR3 contains 15 residues. The junction had 11 bases not matched to a gene; V was cut back by 10 bases and J by 2 bases. CDR3 in amino acids: CATGRTGTHTDTQYF. The CDR3 DNA is TGTGCCACCGGGCGGACAGGGACACACACAGATACGCAGTATTTT.

J is TRBJ2-1 and V is TRBV3-1; 8 bases are shared with TRBD2. The ends lost 4 bases at V and 5 bases at J; junction bases unmatched: 1. The CDR3 runs to 13 residues. Germline values: CDR1 LGHDT, CDR2 YNNKEL (reference sequence). The CDR3 sequence: CASSRAGDNEQFF. DNA for the CDR3: TGTGCCAGCAGCCGAGCGGGGGACAATGAGCAGTTCTTC.

This clonotype was observed a few times. The chain joins TRBV2 to TRBJ1-1; D might be TRBD1 (5 bases). This CDR3 is built from 15 residues. The germline V gene has CDR1 SNHLY and CDR2 FYNNEI. The V gene lost 6 bases and the J gene lost 0 bases, with 14 bases spanning the gap. CDR3 in DNA: TGTGCCAGCAGCGGAGGGATAGGGGTGAACACTGAAGCTTTCTTT. Its translation: CASSGGIGVNTEAFF.

This clonotype was recorded at least ten times. CDR3 residues: CASFGGGLVNEQFF. The CDR3 DNA reads as TGTGCCAGTTTCGGGGGAGGGTTAGTAAATGAGCAGTTCTTC. The chain recombines TRBV27 with TRBJ2-1; 7 nucleotides align to TRBD2. The CDR3 runs 14 residues. Germline lookup yields CDR1 MNHEY and CDR2 SMNVEV (reference sequence). V gave up 9 bases and J gave up 7 bases; unmatched junction bases: 12.

V usage is TRBV4-1 and J usage is TRBJ2-2, with 7 nucleotides matching TRBD2. Germline V CDR1 and CDR2: MGHRA, YSYEKL. The CDR3 has 15 amino acids. The ends lost 3 bases at V and 5 bases at J; junction bases unmatched: 6. CDR3 in DNA: TGCGCCAGCAGCCAGGGTTTGCGGGGGACCGGGGAGCTGTTTTTT. Translation gives CASSQGLRGTGELFF.

This clonotype was counted at least ten times. The V call is TRBV6-1, the J call TRBJ2-2, with 8 bases aligning to TRBD2. This CDR3 spans 15 amino acids. The J segment lost 4 bases and the V segment lost 5 bases, leaving 6 bases of the junction unmatched. Germline V gene lookup returns CDR1 MNHNS and CDR2 SASEGT. The CDR3: CASSPRSGGTGELFF. CDR3 in DNA: TGTGCCAGCAGTCCCCGAAGCGGGGGCACCGGGGAGCTGTTTTTT.

This sequence joins TRBV2 and TRBJ2-2, with D maybe TRBD1 (5 bases). The germline V and J ends were trimmed by 8 bases and 6 bases, with 16 bases remaining between them. The CDR3 extends over 14 amino acids. Germline CDR1 reads SNHLY; CDR2 reads FYNNEI. DNA of the CDR3: TGTGCCAGCCAGGGTCAAATGGGCCCCGGGGAGCTGTTTTTT. Translating gives CASQGQMGPGELFF.

This clonotype came up many times. The chain's CDR3 is CASNSQGNSNQPQHF. In DNA, the CDR3 is TGTGCCAGCAACTCACAGGGAAATAGCAATCAGCCCCAGCATTTT. V usage is TRBV28 and J usage is TRBJ1-5; tentatively, D is TRBD1 (6 bases). V lost 7 bases, J lost 0 bases, and 13 bases lay in between. The CDR3 has 15 amino acids. Germline V lookup: CDR1 MDHEN, CDR2 SYDVKM.

This clonotype was seen many times. V gene TRBV5-1 combines with J gene TRBJ1-1, with 7 bases aligning to TRBD1. There are 14 residues in the CDR3. V shed 2 bases and J 2 bases; nucleotides not matched to a gene: 3. The V gene's germline CDR1 is SGHRS and CDR2 YFSETQ. Here the CDR3 DNA reads TGCGCCAGCAGCTTCAGGGGGGAAAACACTGAAGCTTTCTTT. This codes for CASSFRGENTEAFF. Full variable domain (rest looked up from reference TRBV5-1 and TRBJ1-1): KAGVTQTPRYLIKTRGQQVTLSCSPISGHRSVSWYQQTPGQGLQFLFEYFSETQRNKGNFPGRFSGRQFSNSRSEMNVSTLELGDSALYLCASSFRGENTEAFFGQGTRLTVV.

This clonotype has a count of ten or more. The CDR3 bases are TGTGCCAGCAGACCTGGGACAGGGGGTATAGATGGCTACACCTTC. Translated: CASRPGTGGIDGYTF. The J gene is TRBJ1-2, the V gene TRBV2, with 11 bases that match TRBD1. The CDR3 has 15 amino acids. Trimming took 6 bases from V and 6 from J; bases not matched to a gene: 9. Germline V CDR1 and CDR2: SNHLY, FYNNEI.

This clonotype was seen many times. This chain uses TRBV7-8 with TRBJ2-5; 11 bases are shared with TRBD2. This CDR3 region has 18 residues. Germline V CDR1 and CDR2: SGHVS, FQNEAQ. V lost 0 bases, J lost 2 bases, and 8 bases stayed unmatched. In DNA form, the CDR3 reads TGTGCCAGCAGCTTAGCGTATCTTAGCGGGAGGGAACAAGAGACCCAGTACTTC. Protein sequence: CASSLAYLSGREQETQYF.

This clonotype was recorded many times. V gene TRBV10-3 combines with J gene TRBJ1-1, with a weak D call TRBD1 (5 bases). The germline gives CDR1 ENHRY, CDR2 SYGVKD. Between the trimmed V and J ends, which lost 2 bases and 0 bases, there was a span of 16 bases. The CDR3 has 17 residues. This chain's CDR3 is CAISEAGTAHMNTEAFF. The CDR3 nucleotides are TGTGCCATCAGTGAGGCTGGGACGGCGCATATGAACACTGAAGCTTTCTTT.

This clonotype was recorded at least ten times. The chain carries TRBV6-1 and TRBJ1-2; D unclear. Trimming removed 7 bases at V and 1 base at J, with 10 bases between. The CDR3 is 13 amino acids. CDR1 is MNHNS, CDR2 SASEGT, per germline. The CDR3 region is CASMPRHNYGYTF. CDR3 DNA sequence: TGTGCCAGCATGCCCCGGCATAACTATGGCTACACCTTC.

This clonotype was detected many times. V usage is TRBV11-3 and J usage is TRBJ2-1, with TRBD1 matching over 7 bases. CDR3 length: 15 amino acids. Germline V gives CDR1 SGHNT, CDR2 YENEEA. V dropped 1 base and J dropped 0; count of bases not matched to a gene: 0. The CDR3 is CASSLGDSSYNEQFF. The CDR3 coding sequence is TGTGCCAGCAGCTTAGGGGACAGCTCCTACAATGAGCAGTTCTTC.

This clonotype has at least ten counts. The chain employs TRBV7-9 and TRBJ2-7, with D possibly matching TRBD1 (6 bases). Trimming left V 6 bases short and J 2 bases short, with 14 bases between. The CDR3 covers 14 residues. CDR1 and CDR2 (germline): SEHNR, FQNEAQ (reference sequence). The CDR3 sequence is CASRPGRGTYEQYF. DNA for the CDR3: TGTGCCAGCAGACCGGGAAGGGGGACCTACGAGCAGTACTTC.